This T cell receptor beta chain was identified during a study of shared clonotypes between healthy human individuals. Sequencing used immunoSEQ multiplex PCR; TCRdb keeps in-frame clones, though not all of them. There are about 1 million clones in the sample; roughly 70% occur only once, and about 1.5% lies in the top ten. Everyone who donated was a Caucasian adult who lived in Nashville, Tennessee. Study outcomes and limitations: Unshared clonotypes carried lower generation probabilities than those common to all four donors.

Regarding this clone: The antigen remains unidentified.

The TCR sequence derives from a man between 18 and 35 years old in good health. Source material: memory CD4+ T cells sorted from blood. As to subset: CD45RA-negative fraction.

CDR3 residues: CASMPGTSGANVLTF. In DNA form, the CDR3 reads TGTGCCAGTATGCCAGGGACCTCTGGGGCCAACGTCCTGACTTTC. The chain has TRBV19 and TRBJ2-6; the D gene could be TRBD1 or TRBD2 (5 bases each). CDR1 and CDR2 from the germline V gene are LNHDA and SQIVND (reference sequence). With 7 bases removed from V and 0 bases from J, the gap between germline ends came to 10 bases. This CDR3 spans 15 amino acids.